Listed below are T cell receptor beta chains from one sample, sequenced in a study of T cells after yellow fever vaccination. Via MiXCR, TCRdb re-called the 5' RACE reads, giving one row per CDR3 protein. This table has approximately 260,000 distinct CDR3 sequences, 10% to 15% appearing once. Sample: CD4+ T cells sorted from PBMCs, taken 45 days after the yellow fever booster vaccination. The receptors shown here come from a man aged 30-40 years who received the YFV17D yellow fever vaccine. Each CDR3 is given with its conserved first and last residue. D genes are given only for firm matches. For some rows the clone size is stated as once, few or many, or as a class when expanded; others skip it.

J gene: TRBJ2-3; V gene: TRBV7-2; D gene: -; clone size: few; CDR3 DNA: TGTGCCAGCAGCCAAGGTGGGAGATGGACAGATACGCAGTATTTT; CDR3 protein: CASSQGGRWTDTQYF
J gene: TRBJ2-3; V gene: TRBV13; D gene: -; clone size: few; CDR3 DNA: TGTGCCAGCAGCCTAGAGGGGCGATTTGACGCAGATACGCAGTATTTT; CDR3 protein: CASSLEGRFDADTQYF
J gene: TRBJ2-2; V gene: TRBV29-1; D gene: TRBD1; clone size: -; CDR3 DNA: TGCAGCGTGAAGACAGGGGGGACCGGGGAGCTGTTTTTT; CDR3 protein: CSVKTGGTGELFF
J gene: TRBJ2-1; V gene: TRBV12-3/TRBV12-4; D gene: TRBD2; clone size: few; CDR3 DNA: TGTGCCAGCAGCCATACTAGCGGGAGCAGTGAGCAGTTCTTC; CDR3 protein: CASSHTSGSSEQFF
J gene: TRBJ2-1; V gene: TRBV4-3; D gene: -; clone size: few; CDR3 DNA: TGCGCCAGCAGCCAAGATACAGGGACTGAGCAGTTCTTC; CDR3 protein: CASSQDTGTEQFF
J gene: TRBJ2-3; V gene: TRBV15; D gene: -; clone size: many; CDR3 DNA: TGTGCCACCAGCAGGAAGATTGCTAACACAGATACGCAGTATTTT; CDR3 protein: CATSRKIANTDTQYF
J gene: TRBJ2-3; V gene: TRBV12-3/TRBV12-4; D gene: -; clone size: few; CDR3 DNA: TGTGCCAGCAGTAGCCCCCGGCAGGGCCCAGATACGCAGTATTTT; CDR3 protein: CASSSPRQGPDTQYF
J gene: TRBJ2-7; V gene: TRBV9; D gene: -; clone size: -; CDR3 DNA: TGTGCCAGCAGCGTAGCGGCGTCCCGGGGGTACGAGCAGTACTTC; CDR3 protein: CASSVAASRGYEQYF
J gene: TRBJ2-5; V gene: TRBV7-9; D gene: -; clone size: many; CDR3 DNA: TGTGCCAGCAGCTTGGACATTCAAGAGACCCAGTACTTC; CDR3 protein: CASSLDIQETQYF
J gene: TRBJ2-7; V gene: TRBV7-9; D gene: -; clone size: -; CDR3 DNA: TGTGCCAGCAGCTCCCGGGTTAAGTACGAGCAGTACTTC; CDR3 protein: CASSSRVKYEQYF
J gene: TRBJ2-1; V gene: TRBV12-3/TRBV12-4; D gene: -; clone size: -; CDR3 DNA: TGTGCCAGCAGCTGGACTTCTGAGCAGTTCTTC; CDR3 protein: CASSWTSEQFF
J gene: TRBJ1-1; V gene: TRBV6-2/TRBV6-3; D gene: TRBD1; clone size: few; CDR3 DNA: TGTGCCAGCAGTTACTCCGGGACAGGGGCCCCCCTCAACACTGAAGCTTTCTTT; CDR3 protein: CASSYSGTGAPLNTEAFF
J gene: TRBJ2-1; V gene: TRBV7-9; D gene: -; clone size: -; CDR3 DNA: TGTGCCAGCAGCGAATTGCCCTATGAGCAGTTCTTC; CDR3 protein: CASSELPYEQFF
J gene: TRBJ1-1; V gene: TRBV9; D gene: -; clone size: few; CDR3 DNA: TGTGCCAGCAGCCGTAGTGCAGGTAGTAACACTGAAGCTTTCTTT; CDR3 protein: CASSRSAGSNTEAFF
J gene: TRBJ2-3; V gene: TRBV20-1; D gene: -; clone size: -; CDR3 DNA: TGCAGTGCTAGAGCCCCGAGGGGTTTAGCGCAAGATACGCAGTATTTT; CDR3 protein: CSARAPRGLAQDTQYF
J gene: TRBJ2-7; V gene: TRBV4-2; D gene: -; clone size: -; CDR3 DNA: TGTGCCAGCAGCCAAGTTCACGGCTATTCCTACGAGCAGTACTTC; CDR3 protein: CASSQVHGYSYEQYF
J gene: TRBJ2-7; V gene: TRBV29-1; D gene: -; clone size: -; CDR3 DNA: TGCAGCGTTGAAGATCAGGGTTCAAAGCAGTACTTC; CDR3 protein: CSVEDQGSKQYF
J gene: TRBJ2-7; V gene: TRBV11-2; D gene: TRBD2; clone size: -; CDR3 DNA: TGTGCCAGCAGCAGAAGCGGGGGGAGTACCTACGAGCAGTACTTC; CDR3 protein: CASSRSGGSTYEQYF